The present T cell receptor (beta chain) was sequenced within a study of CXCR3-negative and CXCR3-positive naive CD8 T cells. Study-wide points: Sequencing showed both naive subsets with comparably high diversity, and memory CD8+ cells much lower.

In the case of this clonotype: Its antigen remains unknown.

Phenotypically, naive CD8+ T cells corresponded to CD45RO-CCR7+CD27+CD95-. The TRB libraries of cDNA were built by UMI-labeled 5' RACE. Following a re-call of the 5' RACE reads, TCRdb has one entry per CDR3 protein and lacks DNA. The sample yields under 85,000 distinct CDR3 sequences, of which the top ten take up roughly 1.5%. Germline values: CDR1 SQVTM, CDR2 ANQGSEA. This CDR3 has 12 residues. V and J are TRBV29-1 and TRBJ2-1; TCRdb names TRBD1, which stays unverified in the absence of DNA. The TCR comes from a human donor in good health. Some clones in this sample may be carry-over from other donors' samples. Sequenced: naive CXCR3- CD8+ T cells from blood. This sample's subset: CD45RO-CCR7+CD27+CD95- naive CD8+ T cells lacking CXCR3 (TNR3-). CDR3 residues: CSVEPQGNEQFF.